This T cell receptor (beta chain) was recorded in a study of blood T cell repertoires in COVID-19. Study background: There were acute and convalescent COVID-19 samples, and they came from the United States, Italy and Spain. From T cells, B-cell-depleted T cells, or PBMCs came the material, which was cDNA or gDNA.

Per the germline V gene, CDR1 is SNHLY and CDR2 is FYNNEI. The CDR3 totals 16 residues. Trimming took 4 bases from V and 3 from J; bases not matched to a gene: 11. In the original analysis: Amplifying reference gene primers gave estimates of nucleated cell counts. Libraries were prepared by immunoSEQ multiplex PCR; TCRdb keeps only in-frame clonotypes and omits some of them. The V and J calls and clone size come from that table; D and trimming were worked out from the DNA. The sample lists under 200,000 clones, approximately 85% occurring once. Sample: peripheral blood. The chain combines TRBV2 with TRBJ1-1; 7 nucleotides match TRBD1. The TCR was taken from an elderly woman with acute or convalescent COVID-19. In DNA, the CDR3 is TGTGCCAGCAGTGTGGGAGCGGGAGGGGGCTACACTGAAGCTTTCTTT. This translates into CASSVGAGGGYTEAFF.